This entry concerns a single T cell receptor beta chain. Its antigen remains unknown. The sample originates from a study of cytomegalovirus exposure and HLA in healthy donors. The CDR3 totals 17 residues. Germline V lookup: CDR1 LGHNA, CDR2 YSLEER. V lost 0 bases and J 0 bases, leaving 13 bases between the germline ends. General study findings and limits: It was taken for granted in presence/absence analyses that sequencing depth across donors was roughly uniform.

The PCR had 60 Vbeta and 13 Jbeta primers. The table came from immunoSEQ multiplex PCR; TCRdb's copy has only in-frame clones and leaves some out. The sample holds about 76,000 clones, approximately 80% seen once. V is TRBV4-3 and J is TRBJ2-3; tentatively, D is TRBD1 (6 bases). Sequences were obtained from PBMCs. This TCR was recovered from a woman between 35 and 50 years old in good health and CMV-seropositive. CDR3 residues: CASSQDAQGLSTDTQYF. CDR3 nucleotide sequence: TGCGCCAGCAGCCAAGATGCCCAGGGGTTAAGCACAGATACGCAGTATTTT.